Here is one T cell receptor beta chain with its context. TCRdb keeps only in-frame clones here, not all; method: immunoSEQ multiplex PCR. This table holds approximately 80,000 clones, approximately 95% found once. This entry comes from a study of T cell changes during pregnancy in multiple sclerosis. The CDR3 has 16 residues. Germline V CDR1 and CDR2: MGHDK, SYGVNS. Trimming took off 0 bases at V and 2 bases at J, with 14 bases between the two ends. This rearrangement joins TRBV25-1 to TRBJ2-7, with D unresolved. This TCR came from a female donor in good health, enrolled as a control in a pregnancy study. The source material was peripheral blood, sampled in the second trimester of pregnancy. Here the CDR3 DNA reads TGTGCCAGCAGTGAATATGGTGTCTCCTCTACCTACGAGCAGTACTTC. Its protein product is CASSEYGVSSTYEQYF.